These 23 T cell receptor beta chains came from one sample sequenced in a study of blood T cell repertoires in COVID-19. Sequenced by immunoSEQ multiplex PCR; TCRdb stores in-frame clones only, minus some. The sample has about 240,000 clones, roughly 81% seen once. Sequenced material: peripheral blood. The receptors originated from a woman of 80 years or more with COVID-19, enrolled during active disease.

The chain links TRBV7-8 to TRBJ1-1; D gene unclear. The CDR3 is 13 amino acids. Germline assignment: CDR1 SGHVS and CDR2 FQNEAQ. Deletions cut 5 bases from V and 1 base from J, with 8 bases between. CDR3 in amino acids: CASSLRANTEAFF. CDR3 DNA sequence: TGTGCCAGCAGCCTTAGAGCGAACACTGAAGCTTTCTTT.

This CDR3 is CASSEARNSNTEAFF. As DNA, the CDR3 is TGTGCCAGCAGTGAAGCGCGTAACTCGAACACTGAAGCTTTCTTT. The chain joins TRBV6-1 to TRBJ1-1; D ambiguous. CDR1 and CDR2 from the germline V gene are MNHNS and SASEGT. This CDR3 has 15 amino acids. V was pared by 0 bases and J by 1 base, with 9 bases between.

The rearrangement uses TRBV11-2 and TRBJ2-7; TRBD1 aligns across 10 bases. Germline V gives CDR1 SGHAT, CDR2 FQNNGV. The CDR3 has 16 amino acids. Trimming cost V 5 bases and J 3 bases; bases outside gene matches: 10. CDR3 sequence reads: CASSQLVRDRGYEQYF. The CDR3 DNA reads TGTGCCAGCAGCCAGCTTGTTCGGGACAGGGGCTACGAGCAGTACTTC.

This chain connects TRBV2 to TRBJ2-1; D call uncertain. The CDR3 extends over 15 amino acids. V lost 4 bases to trimming and J lost 0 bases, with 10 bases between them. The germline CDR1 and CDR2 sequences are SNHLY and FYNNEI. The CDR3 sequence is CASSAESPSYNEQFF. The CDR3 DNA reads as TGTGCCAGCAGTGCGGAGTCTCCCTCCTACAATGAGCAGTTCTTC.

Note on this clone: The same CDR3 arises from other DNA sequences in this sample as well. The chain has TRBV18 and TRBJ1-6, with D hard to call. With 3 bases removed from V and 6 bases from J, the gap between germline ends came to 6 bases. The CDR3 is made up of 13 amino acids. Per germline, CDR1 KGHSH and CDR2 LQKENI. CDR3 protein: CASSPGLNSPLHF. The CDR3 region has the DNA TGTGCCAGCTCACCGGGCCTTAATTCACCCCTCCACTTT. The whole variable domain, remainder taken from reference TRBV18 and TRBJ1-6, is NAGVMQNPRHLVRRRGQEARLRCSPMKGHSHVYWYRQLPEEGLKFMVYLQKENIIDESGMPKERFSAEFPKEGPSILRIQQVVRGDSAAYFCASSPGLNSPLHFGNGTRLTVT.

V usage is TRBV10-1 and J usage is TRBJ1-1; D unresolved. This CDR3 spans 15 amino acids. Germline lookup yields CDR1 WNHNN and CDR2 SYGVQD (reference sequence). Deletions cut 1 base from V and 9 bases from J, with 18 bases between. The CDR3 is CASSEFSGAGRQAFF. In nucleotides, the CDR3 is TGCGCCAGCAGTGAGTTTTCGGGTGCCGGGAGACAAGCTTTCTTT.

The CDR3, as DNA: TGTGCCAGCAGTTTAGTGGACAGCTCTGGGGGTGGCTACACCTTC. This encodes CASSLVDSSGGGYTF. The V gene is TRBV28, the J gene TRBJ1-2, with TRBD1 as a possible D gene (6 bases). This CDR3 region has 15 residues. Germline assignment: CDR1 MDHEN and CDR2 SYDVKM. V was trimmed by 2 bases and J by 7 bases, leaving 17 bases between them.

V usage is TRBV2 and J usage is TRBJ1-1; tentatively, D is TRBD1 (6 bases). Trimming cost V 6 bases and J 1 base, with 9 bases left between them. The CDR3 has 13 residues. The germline CDR1 and CDR2 sequences are SNHLY and FYNNEI. In DNA form, the CDR3 reads TGTGCCAGCAGGAGGGGGTGGAACACTGAAGCTTTCTTT. Protein product: CASRRGWNTEAFF.

V is TRBV6-5 and J is TRBJ2-7; 7 bases agree with TRBD1. The J segment lost 0 bases and the V segment lost 5 bases, leaving 7 bases of the junction unmatched. Germline loops: CDR1 MNHEY, CDR2 SVGAGI. This CDR3 spans 15 amino acids. The CDR3 is CASSPGGFFSYEQYF. The DNA for the CDR3 is TGTGCCAGCAGTCCAGGGGGTTTCTTCTCCTACGAGCAGTACTTC.

The CDR3 sequence: CSANDPTGRGGYGYTF. The CDR3 bases are TGCAGTGCTAATGACCCCACAGGAAGGGGTGGCTATGGCTACACCTTC. V is TRBV20-1 and J is TRBJ1-2, with D possibly TRBD1 on 5 matching bases. CDR1 and CDR2 from the germline V gene are DFQATT and SNEGSKA (reference sequence). The CDR3 consists of 16 residues. The ends were cut back, 4 bases at V and 4 bases at J, with 22 bases in the middle.

The J gene is TRBJ2-7, the V gene TRBV4-3, with a tentative D call TRBD1 (6 bases). This CDR3 contains 15 residues. Deletions cut 1 base from V and 5 bases from J, with 15 bases between. In germline, CDR1 is LGHNA, CDR2 YSLEER. The CDR3, as DNA: TGCGCCAGCAGCCAAGTTGCAGGGGTTGGCAACGAGCAGTACTTC. Translated: CASSQVAGVGNEQYF.

The chain combines TRBV10-3 with TRBJ1-5; TRBD1 agrees at 8 bases. Germline CDR1 reads ENHRY; CDR2 reads SYGVKD. This CDR3 spans 18 amino acids. J lost 0 bases, V lost 0 bases, and 7 bases had no gene match. CDR3 sequence (DNA): TGTGCCATCAGTGAGTCCCCCGGACAGGGCTCTAGCAATCAGCCCCAGCATTTT. This sequence encodes CAISESPGQGSSNQPQHF.

This clone was seen just once. In DNA form, the CDR3 reads TGTGCCACCAGTGATCCTCGGACAGCCGAGGGGACCCAGTACTTC. Encoded protein: CATSDPRTAEGTQYF. The rearrangement uses TRBV24-1 and TRBJ2-5, with a tentative D call TRBD1 (6 bases). Germline V gene data show CDR1 as KGHDR and CDR2 as SFDVKD. With 3 bases removed from V and 7 bases from J, the gap between germline ends came to 17 bases. The CDR3 is 15 residues long.

The chain employs TRBV5-1 and TRBJ1-1; 10 nucleotides align to TRBD1. Per the germline V gene, CDR1 is SGHRS and CDR2 is YFSETQ. The V gene end was trimmed by 4 bases and the J gene end by 0 bases; junction bases not matched to a gene: 9. This CDR3 has 17 amino acids. The CDR3 region is CASSPRQGAYMNTEAFF. In DNA form, the CDR3 reads TGCGCCAGCAGCCCTAGACAGGGGGCCTATATGAACACTGAAGCTTTCTTT.

The chain uses TRBV6-5 and TRBJ2-5; possibly TRBD1 for D (6 bases). The CDR3 runs 15 residues. Trimming cost V 5 bases and J 5 bases, with 18 bases left between them. The germline V gene has CDR1 MNHEY and CDR2 SVGAGI. Here the CDR3 reads CASSPYLGGKETQYF. CDR3 nucleotides: TGTGCCAGCAGTCCTTATTTAGGGGGAAAGGAGACCCAGTACTTC.

CDR3 coding DNA: TGTGCCAGCAGTGATGTTGGACAGGGCTACAATGAGCAGTTCTTC. It encodes CASSDVGQGYNEQFF. J is TRBJ2-1 and V is TRBV2, with 8 bases that match TRBD1. This CDR3 is built from 15 residues. The trim removed 3 bases at V and 3 bases at J, leaving 4 bases unmatched. Germline CDR1 is SNHLY and CDR2 is FYNNEI.

This clone was observed a handful of times. The V and J genes are TRBV6-2 or TRBV6-3 and TRBJ1-2; D uncertain. From germline, CDR1 is MNHEY and CDR2 SVGEGT. The V end was cut by 5 bases, the J end by 4 bases, with 8 bases between. This CDR3 comprises 12 residues. The CDR3 bases are TGTGCCAGCAGTCTTTCGGTCTATGGCTACACCTTC. As protein: CASSLSVYGYTF.

The chain joins TRBV6-5 to TRBJ2-7; the match to TRBD2 covers 9 bases. Trimming at V came to 0 bases and at J to 3 bases, leaving 3 bases not matched to a gene. CDR1 and CDR2 (germline): MNHEY, SVGAGI. This CDR3 contains 15 residues. DNA for the CDR3: TGTGCCAGCAGTTACTCCCAGCGGGGGGACTACGAGCAGTACTTC. Amino acid sequence: CASSYSQRGDYEQYF.

This clone was detected once. The gene calls are TRBV7-9 and TRBJ1-1; the D gene is possibly TRBD1 (5 bases). Germline CDR1 SEHNR, CDR2 FQNEAQ (reference sequence). V was cut by 4 bases and J by 5 bases, with 11 bases left in between. The length of the CDR3 is 13 residues. This chain's CDR3 is CASSYSGGTEAFF. Here the CDR3 DNA reads TGTGCCAGCAGCTATAGCGGGGGGACTGAAGCTTTCTTT.

The chain combines TRBV5-5 with TRBJ2-1; D may be TRBD2 (6 bases). The CDR3 is 15 residues long. The germline gives CDR1 SGHKS, CDR2 YYEKEE (reference sequence). V was trimmed by 4 bases and J by 0 bases, leaving 11 bases between them. DNA for the CDR3: TGTGCCAGCAGCACTCGGGAGAGCTCCTACAATGAGCAGTTCTTC. Its protein is CASSTRESSYNEQFF.

The chain joins TRBV3-1 (or the pseudogene TRBV3-2) to TRBJ1-1; D gene unclear. This CDR3 contains 14 residues. V lost 4 bases, J lost 0 bases, and 9 bases lay in between. The germline V gene has CDR1 LGHDT and CDR2 YNNKEL (reference sequence). CDR3 sequence: CASSRGVLNTEAFF. In nucleotides, the CDR3 is TGTGCCAGCAGCCGAGGAGTTTTGAACACTGAAGCTTTCTTT.

The rearrangement joins TRBV19 to TRBJ2-2, with D possibly being TRBD1 (5 bases). This CDR3 comprises 14 residues. The V and J ends lost 8 bases and 2 bases respectively, with 12 bases between them. Germline V gives CDR1 LNHDA, CDR2 SQIVND (reference sequence). The CDR3: CASYSTGNTGELFF. In DNA, the CDR3 is TGTGCCAGTTATTCAACAGGAAACACCGGGGAGCTGTTTTTT.

CDR3 loop: CASSPLGAGQGINYGYTF. CDR3 nucleotides: TGTGCCAGCTCACCATTAGGGGCAGGACAGGGGATAAACTATGGCTACACCTTC. This chain joins TRBV18 and TRBJ1-2; 9 nucleotides align to TRBD1. The CDR3 sequence is 18 residues long. The J segment lost 2 bases and the V segment lost 2 bases, leaving 12 bases of the junction unmatched. The germline V gene has CDR1 KGHSH and CDR2 LQKENI.